These 11 T cell receptor beta chains originate from one sample sequenced in a study of T cells in Graves' hyperthyroidism and ophthalmopathy. Amplified TCR beta CDR3 regions derived from RNA transcripts. HTBI primers drove first-round RT-PCR of the TCR CDR3. Via MiXCR, TCRdb re-called the multiplex PCR reads, giving one row per CDR3 protein. The data hold around 530,000 distinct CDR3 sequences, with 15% to 20% observed a single time. The sample taken for sequencing was blood. The receptors come from a woman aged 18-29 years with Graves' ophthalmopathy.

The chain uses TRBV19 and TRBJ2-2, with D perhaps matching TRBD2 (6 bases). The CDR3 sequence is 16 residues long. The germline CDR1 and CDR2 sequences are LNHDA and SQIVND (reference sequence). Between the trimmed V and J ends, which lost 7 bases and 1 base, there was a span of 16 bases. In DNA form, the CDR3 reads TGTGCCAGTAAGATGGGAGGCACTCGGAACACCGGGGAGCTGTTTTTT. The encoded protein is CASKMGGTRNTGELFF.

This clonotype was seen at least ten times. The chain employs TRBV7-2 and TRBJ2-3; no reliable D call. Germline V gives CDR1 SGHTA, CDR2 FQGNSA. The CDR3 contains 14 residues. V lost 3 bases, J lost 0 bases, and 7 bases lay in between. This chain's CDR3 is CASSLMPSTDTQYF. DNA for the CDR3: TGTGCCAGCAGCTTGATGCCTAGCACAGATACGCAGTATTTT.

In its sample, this clonotype was seen many times. Written as DNA, the CDR3 is TGCGCCAGCAGCTTCCGGGGACTAGCGCCGCCAACCTACACAGATACGCAGTATTTT. It specifies CASSFRGLAPPTYTDTQYF. The chain joins TRBV5-1 to TRBJ2-3, with 10 bases aligning to TRBD2. This CDR3 region has 19 residues. CDR1 is SGHRS, CDR2 YFSETQ, per germline. The trim removed 2 bases at V and 2 bases at J, leaving 14 bases unmatched.

The gene calls are TRBV11-2 and TRBJ2-7; the D gene is possibly TRBD2 (5 bases). V dropped 1 base and J dropped 3 bases, with 13 bases sitting between them. Per the germline V gene, CDR1 is SGHAT and CDR2 is FQNNGV. The CDR3 covers 15 residues. DNA of the CDR3: TGTGCCAGCAGCTTAGGGATGGAGGAGCTCTACGAGCAGTACTTC. It encodes CASSLGMEELYEQYF.

Ten or more counts support this clonotype. The chain combines TRBV28 with TRBJ1-2; TRBD1 matches at 9 bases. Germline trimming cut 5 bases from V and 7 bases from J; bases unmatched to any gene: 5. Germline CDR1 reads MDHEN; CDR2 reads SYDVKM. The CDR3 contains 13 residues. CDR3 amino acids: CASSTGGSSGYTF. The CDR3 nucleotides are TGTGCCAGCAGTACAGGGGGCAGCAGTGGCTACACCTTC.

This clonotype was seen a single time. The V and J genes are TRBV7-6 and TRBJ2-5; D uncertain. The germline V and J ends were trimmed by 1 base and 5 bases, with 8 bases remaining between them. Germline loops: CDR1 SGHVS, CDR2 FNYEAQ. This CDR3 comprises 13 residues. The CDR3 here is CASSLVVKETQYF. The CDR3 DNA reads as TGTGCCAGCAGCTTAGTGGTAAAGGAGACCCAGTACTTC.

This clonotype was found many times. The chain has TRBV28 and TRBJ2-5; maybe TRBD2 (7 bases). The CDR3 contains 15 residues. CDR1 MDHEN and CDR2 SYDVKM come from the germline V gene. V was pared by 3 bases and J by 5 bases, with 16 bases between. CDR3 in amino acids: CASSLGGGPGETQYF. DNA for the CDR3: TGTGCCAGCAGTTTGGGGGGGGGGCCGGGGGAGACCCAGTACTTC. Full variable domain (remainder filled in from reference TRBV28 and TRBJ2-5): DVKVTQSSRYLVKRTGEKVFLECVQDMDHENMFWYRQDPGLGLRLIYFSYDVKMKEKGDIPEGYSVSREKKERFSLILESASTNQTSMYLCASSLGGGPGETQYFGPGTRLLVL.

V and J are TRBV4-3 and TRBJ2-4; the D is unclear. The V gene lost 11 bases and the J gene lost 1 base, with 9 bases spanning the gap. Germline CDR1 is LGHNA and CDR2 is YSLEER. This CDR3 has 12 amino acids. Written as DNA, the CDR3 is TGCGCCCCCCCCCTGGCCAAAAACATTCAGTACTTC. This translates into CAPPLAKNIQYF.

V usage is TRBV20-1 and J usage is TRBJ1-2; possibly TRBD1 for D (5 bases). This CDR3 comprises 13 residues. Germline CDR1 is DFQATT and CDR2 is SNEGSKA (reference sequence). CDR3 in DNA: TGCATCCCTTTGGGGGGACCTAACTATGGCTACACCTTC. Translating gives CIPLGGPNYGYTF.

Many counts were recorded for this clonotype. The rearrangement links TRBV12-3 or TRBV12-4 to TRBJ2-2; a weak D match, TRBD1 (6 bases). This CDR3 region has 15 residues. V was clipped by 5 bases and J by 4 bases, with 14 bases between them. This chain's CDR3 is CASSQQGYGTGELFF. The CDR3 DNA reads TGTGCCAGCAGTCAACAGGGTTATGGCACCGGGGAGCTGTTTTTT.

The genes are TRBV29-1 and TRBJ1-1; 7 bases map to TRBD1. CDR3 size: 10 residues. From germline, CDR1 is SQVTM and CDR2 ANQGSEA. J was trimmed by 8 bases and V by 7 bases; bases with no gene match: 4. CDR3 amino acids: CSALQGEAFF. CDR3 sequence (DNA): TGCAGCGCCTTACAGGGGGAAGCTTTCTTT.